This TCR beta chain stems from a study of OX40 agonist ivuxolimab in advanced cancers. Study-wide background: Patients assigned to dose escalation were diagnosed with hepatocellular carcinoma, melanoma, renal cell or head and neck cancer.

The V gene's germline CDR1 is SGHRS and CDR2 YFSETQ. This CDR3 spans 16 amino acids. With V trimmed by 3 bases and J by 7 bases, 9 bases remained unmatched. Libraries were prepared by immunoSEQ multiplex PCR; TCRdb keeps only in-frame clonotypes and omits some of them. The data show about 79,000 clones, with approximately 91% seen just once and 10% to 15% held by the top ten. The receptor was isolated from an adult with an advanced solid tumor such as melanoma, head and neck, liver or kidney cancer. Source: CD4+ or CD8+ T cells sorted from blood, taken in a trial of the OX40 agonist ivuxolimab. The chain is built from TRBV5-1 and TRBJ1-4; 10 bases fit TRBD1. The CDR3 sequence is CASSYRQGALGEKLFF. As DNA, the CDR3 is TGCGCCAGCAGCTACAGACAGGGGGCGCTTGGTGAAAAACTGTTTTTT. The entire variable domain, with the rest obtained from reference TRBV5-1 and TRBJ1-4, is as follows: KAGVTQTPRYLIKTRGQQVTLSCSPISGHRSVSWYQQTPGQGLQFLFEYFSETQRNKGNFPGRFSGRQFSNSRSEMNVSTLELGDSALYLCASSYRQGALGEKLFFGSGTQLSVL.